The clone carrying this T cell receptor (beta chain) appeared once. The junction departs from the called germline gene at one end, perhaps through a read error. The patients had localized lung adenocarcinoma, a non-small cell subtype. This sample was taken from a study of CD4 and CD8 cells across lung adenocarcinoma regions. TCRdb fed the PCR reads into MiXCR, producing one record per CDR3 protein. The sample includes under 20,000 distinct CDR3 sequences, about 46% of them seen just once. Germline CDR1 is WSHSY and CDR2 is SAAADI. The CDR3 has 14 amino acids. The TCR was taken from a male donor with lung adenocarcinoma. The CD4 and CD8 labels of this study may be unreliable. The chain recombines TRBV10-2 with TRBJ2-3; D is possibly TRBD1 (8 bases). Input material: CD4+ T cells from the margin of a lung tumor. The CDR3 DNA reads TGCGCCGGCAGGGGGCTGGGAGGGAAAGATACGCAGTACTTT. It translates to CAGRGLGGKDTQYF.